The clone carrying this T cell receptor (beta chain) has at least ten counts. The sample is drawn from a study of shared clonotypes between healthy human individuals. Original methodology: ImmunoSEQ output lacked quality scores and full-length reads, limiting matched filtering. The protocol was immunoSEQ multiplex PCR, while the TCRdb copy is restricted to in-frame clones and leaves out a portion. V and J calls and clone size are those listed in that table; D and trimming were worked out from the DNA. This table has 950,000 to 1,100,000 clones, around 78% appearing once. V lost 0 bases and J lost 5, with 13 bases in between. The germline CDR1 and CDR2 sequences are SGHTA and FQGNSA. This CDR3 has 15 residues.

The specimen sequenced was memory CD4+ T cells from PBMCs. Subset indicated: CD45RA-negative fraction. V usage is TRBV7-2 and J usage is TRBJ1-2; a possible D gene is TRBD1 (5 bases). The receptor was isolated from a man in his late teens or twenties in good health. Some clones in this sample may be carry-over from other donors' samples. CDR3 loop: CASSLAKKGPYGYTF. Written as DNA, the CDR3 is TGTGCCAGCAGCTTAGCGAAGAAGGGGCCATATGGCTACACCTTC.